The 30 T cell receptor beta chains below were found in one sample sequenced in a study of T-cell memory formation after mild COVID-19. TCRdb fed the 5' RACE reads into MiXCR, producing one record per CDR3 protein. Among 100,000 to 150,000 distinct CDR3 sequences listed, 5% to 6.5% were seen once. Sequencing input: PBMCs or a T cell subset sorted from them (not recorded which). The receptors were gathered from an adult woman who had mild COVID-19 (a few samples of this study predate the infection). Cell type and time point are not known.

In this sample, this clonotype turned up many times. This chain joins TRBV5-1 and TRBJ2-3; 7 bases match TRBD1. J lost 1 base, V lost 2 bases, and 4 bases had no gene match. The length of the CDR3 is 15 residues. The germline V gene has CDR1 SGHRS and CDR2 YFSETQ. CDR3 region: CASSFHGQGTDTQYF. CDR3 DNA: TGCGCCAGCAGCTTCCATGGACAGGGCACAGATACGCAGTATTTT.

The chain links TRBV20-1 to TRBJ2-1; TRBD2 matches 9 bases. The V segment lost 1 base and the J segment 7 bases; nucleotides outside the gene matches: 8. Per germline, CDR1 DFQATT and CDR2 SNEGSKA (reference sequence). The CDR3 covers 15 residues. This CDR3 is CSARGRLAGMNEQFF. The CDR3, as DNA: TGCAGTGCTAGAGGCCGCCTAGCGGGGATGAATGAGCAGTTCTTC.

The chain combines TRBV11-1 with TRBJ1-6, with D perhaps matching TRBD1 (5 bases). V lost 0 bases, J lost 2 bases, and 8 bases lay in between. CDR1 and CDR2 (germline): SGHAT, FQDESV (reference sequence). The CDR3 extends over 16 amino acids. The CDR3 DNA reads as TGTGCCAGCAGCTTAGCCGGGGGTACCTATAATTCACCCCTCCACTTT. Encoded protein: CASSLAGGTYNSPLHF.

On this clonotype: A much larger clone lies one base from this, so it may be a read error. The V gene is TRBV7-2, the J gene TRBJ2-1; 7 nucleotides match TRBD2. Losses at the gene ends were 5 bases for V and 0 bases for J; bases not matched to a gene: 10. This CDR3 is built from 17 residues. Looked up from germline, CDR1 is SGHTA and CDR2 is FQGNSA. The CDR3 region is CASSLLAGPSSYNEQFF. In nucleotides, the CDR3 is TGTGCCAGCAGCCTTTTAGCGGGCCCGAGCTCCTACAATGAGCAGTTCTTC. The whole variable domain, filled in from reference TRBV7-2 and TRBJ2-1, reads GAGVSQSPSNKVTEKGKDVELRCDPISGHTALYWYRQSLGQGLEFLIYFQGNSAPDKSGLPSDRFSAERTGGSVSTLTIQRTQQEDSAVYLCASSLLAGPSSYNEQFFGPGTRLTVL.

Only a few counts were recorded for this clonotype. The chain employs TRBV7-2 and TRBJ2-2; perhaps TRBD2 as D (6 bases). Trimming removed 7 bases from V and 2 bases from J, with 23 bases in between. CDR1 and CDR2 (germline): SGHTA, FQGNSA. This CDR3 region has 18 residues. The CDR3 is CASIPREIIAVNTGELFF. The CDR3 DNA follows: TGTGCCAGCATCCCACGGGAGATTATCGCCGTAAACACCGGGGAGCTGTTTTTT.

In its sample, this clonotype was seen a few times. The chain combines TRBV7-9 with TRBJ1-5; D remains unclear. Germline V gene data show CDR1 as SEHNR and CDR2 as FQNEAQ (reference sequence). V was clipped by 3 bases and J by 2 bases, with 11 bases between them. The CDR3 has 15 amino acids. In DNA, the CDR3 is TGTGCCAGCAGCTTCGGAGGGTCTGGCAATCAGCCCCAGCATTTT. This encodes CASSFGGSGNQPQHF.

This clonotype was observed at least ten times. For the CDR3, the DNA is TGCGCCAGCAGCTTTGGTCTGGCCGGGACACAACTGGGATACGAGCAGTACTTC. It encodes CASSFGLAGTQLGYEQYF. The gene calls are TRBV5-1 and TRBJ2-7, with D possibly TRBD1 on 6 matching bases. The germline V gene has CDR1 SGHRS and CDR2 YFSETQ. The CDR3 has 18 residues. With 2 bases removed from V and 4 bases from J, the gap between germline ends came to 25 bases.

The CDR3 region is CASSPEFANNSPLHF. The CDR3 bases are TGCGCCAGCAGCCCGGAGTTCGCTAATAATTCACCCCTCCACTTT. This chain joins TRBV5-1 and TRBJ1-6, with D unresolved. V lost 4 bases, J lost 5 bases, and 13 bases lay in between. Looked up from germline, CDR1 is SGHRS and CDR2 is YFSETQ. This CDR3 is 15 amino acids long.

At least ten counts were recorded for this clonotype. The rearrangement links TRBV10-3 to TRBJ2-7; 7 nucleotides line up with TRBD1. The germline gives CDR1 ENHRY, CDR2 SYGVKD. The V gene end was trimmed by 4 bases and the J gene end by 2 bases; junction bases not matched to a gene: 5. The CDR3 is 14 amino acids. The CDR3 DNA sequence: TGTGCCATCAGTGGCGACAGGGCTGCCTACGAGCAGTACTTC. This encodes CAISGDRAAYEQYF.

This clonotype showed up many times. The CDR3 reads CATSDRQGISTTGELFF. The DNA for the CDR3 is TGTGCCACCAGTGACCGACAGGGTATCTCGACCACCGGGGAGCTGTTTTTT. The chain uses TRBV24-1 and TRBJ2-2; 7 nucleotides match TRBD1. Unmatched junction bases numbered 11, after V lost 4 bases and J lost 4 bases. Germline V gives CDR1 KGHDR, CDR2 SFDVKD. This CDR3 has 17 residues.

This clonotype was observed a few times. Here the CDR3 DNA reads TGTGCCACCAGCAGAAACCCGGGATCTAGCACAGATACGCAGTATTTT. Translating gives CATSRNPGSSTDTQYF. The chain is built from TRBV15 and TRBJ2-3, with D possibly being TRBD2 (5 bases). Germline-derived CDR1 and CDR2 are LNHNV and YYDKDF (reference sequence). This CDR3 is 16 amino acids long. V was cut by 2 bases and J by 0 bases, with 12 bases left in between.

This chain links TRBV7-2 with TRBJ2-6; perhaps TRBD1 as D (6 bases). The V end was cut by 5 bases, the J end by 4 bases, with 12 bases between. The CDR3 length is 15 residues. Germline V gene lookup returns CDR1 SGHTA and CDR2 FQGNSA. DNA for the CDR3: TGTGCCAGCAGCCTCAGGGGCTGGGGGGCCAACGTCCTGACTTTC. Its translation: CASSLRGWGANVLTF.

This clonotype was detected ten times or more. CDR3 DNA sequence: TGTGCCAGCAGCCAAGAGTTGGGTGTTGGTGGTTCTGGGGGAGCTTTCTTT. This encodes CASSQELGVGGSGGAFF. The rearrangement joins TRBV4-2 to TRBJ1-1; possible D gene TRBD1, 5 bases. The CDR3 runs 17 residues. V was clipped by 0 bases and J by 10 bases, with 24 bases between them. Germline V gives CDR1 LGHNA, CDR2 YNFKEQ.

This clonotype has a handful of counts. This CDR3 reads CASSYRLAGAFF. The CDR3 DNA sequence: TGTGCCAGCAGTTACCGGCTAGCGGGAGCGTTCTTC. The gene calls are TRBV6-2 or TRBV6-3 and TRBJ2-1; 10 bases are shared with TRBD2. V trimming: 2 bases; J trimming: 15 bases; junction bases outside the gene matches: 4. The length of the CDR3 is 12 residues. The germline V gene encodes CDR1 MNHEY and CDR2 SVGEGT.

This clonotype was detected a few times. The rearrangement uses TRBV3-1 and TRBJ2-1, with D perhaps TRBD2 (5 bases). CDR1 and CDR2 from the germline V gene are LGHDT and YNNKEL (reference sequence). V was shortened by 0 bases and J by 0 bases, with 15 bases between the two germline ends. The length of the CDR3 is 18 residues. CDR3: CASSQDPPSRSSYNEQFF. As DNA, the CDR3 is TGTGCCAGCAGCCAAGATCCTCCTAGCAGGAGCTCCTACAATGAGCAGTTCTTC.

This clonotype was seen more than once but under ten times. CDR3 sequence reads: CASRREPEDIQYF. For the CDR3, the DNA is TGTGCCAGCAGACGGGAGCCGGAGGACATTCAGTACTTC. The J gene is TRBJ2-4, the V gene TRBV2, with a weak D call TRBD2 (6 bases). Germline V gene data show CDR1 as SNHLY and CDR2 as FYNNEI. This CDR3 has 13 residues. Trimming shortened V by 6 bases and J by 8 bases, and 14 bases separated the two germline ends.

This clonotype occurred many times. The rearrangement links TRBV7-3 to TRBJ2-3; no clear D gene. Trimming removed 4 bases from V and 0 bases from J, with 11 bases in between. Looked up from germline, CDR1 is SGHTA and CDR2 is FQGTGA. The CDR3 extends over 15 amino acids. The CDR3 DNA reads as TGTGCCAGCAGCTACCGGTTGGGGAGCACAGATACGCAGTATTTT. This encodes CASSYRLGSTDTQYF.

This clonotype was observed a few times. The chain has TRBV20-1 and TRBJ2-7; weak D call: TRBD2 (6 bases). The CDR3 has 12 amino acids. Germline lookup yields CDR1 DFQATT and CDR2 SNEGSKA (reference sequence). Trimming cost V 2 bases and J 2 bases, with 7 bases left between them. The CDR3 loop is CSARSGAYEQYF. The CDR3 DNA follows: TGCAGTGCTAGATCGGGGGCCTACGAGCAGTACTTC.

The chain joins TRBV4-2 to TRBJ2-7; D may be TRBD2 (5 bases). V lost 1 base, J lost 1 base, and 14 bases lay in between. The CDR3 is 16 residues long. Germline V lookup: CDR1 LGHNA, CDR2 YNFKEQ. CDR3 protein: CASSQAGVSNSYEQYF. The CDR3 DNA reads as TGTGCCAGCAGCCAAGCCGGGGTCTCAAATTCCTACGAGCAGTACTTC.

This clonotype was counted at least ten times. The chain couples TRBV12-3 or TRBV12-4 to TRBJ1-1; the match to TRBD1 covers 8 bases. With V trimmed by 6 bases and J by 11 bases, 11 bases remained unmatched. CDR3 length: 13 amino acids. CDR3 sequence: CASSPGTGGVAFF. In DNA form, the CDR3 reads TGTGCCAGCAGCCCAGGGACAGGAGGGGTGGCTTTCTTT.

Many counts were recorded for this clonotype. The chain employs TRBV20-1 and TRBJ1-1, with a weak D call TRBD1 (6 bases). CDR3 length: 16 amino acids. The ends were cut back, 0 bases at V and 3 bases at J, with 17 bases in the middle. Germline CDR1 reads DFQATT; CDR2 reads SNEGSKA (reference sequence). The CDR3 loop is CSARDSALGADTEAFF. The CDR3 DNA sequence: TGCAGTGCTAGAGATTCCGCACTGGGGGCAGACACTGAAGCTTTCTTT.

This clonotype has ten or more counts. This rearrangement joins TRBV20-1 to TRBJ2-3, with 11 bases matching TRBD2. Germline CDR1 is DFQATT and CDR2 is SNEGSKA (reference sequence). V dropped 4 bases and J dropped 0; count of bases not matched to a gene: 6. The CDR3 is 16 residues long. CDR3 coding DNA: TGCAGTGCTACTACCCGGACTAGCGGGAGCACAGATACGCAGTATTTT. Its translation is CSATTRTSGSTDTQYF.

The V and J genes are TRBV11-2 and TRBJ2-3; D possibly matches TRBD1 or TRBD2 (5 bases each). Trimming cost V 1 base and J 3 bases, with 14 bases left between them. Germline loops: CDR1 SGHAT, CDR2 FQNNGV. This CDR3 has 16 amino acids. The CDR3 bases are TGTGCCAGCAGCTTAGTTGCAGGGAGTACTACAGATACGCAGTATTTT. Translation gives CASSLVAGSTTDTQYF.

CDR3 in amino acids: CASSQTDRGTEAFF. The CDR3 DNA reads TGTGCCAGCAGCCAGACAGACAGGGGCACTGAAGCTTTCTTT. The genes are TRBV11-2 and TRBJ1-1; 8 positions match TRBD1. Germline CDR1 reads SGHAT; CDR2 reads FQNNGV. V lost 5 bases to trimming and J lost 4 bases; unmatched junction nucleotides: 6. The CDR3 runs to 14 residues. Full variable domain (missing parts from reference TRBV11-2 and TRBJ1-1): EAGVAQSPRYKIIEKRQSVAFWCNPISGHATLYWYQQILGQGPKLLIQFQNNGVVDDSQLPKDRFSAERLKGVDSTLKIQPAKLEDSAVYLCASSQTDRGTEAFFGQGTRLTVV.

This clonotype occurred many times. The V call is TRBV5-1, the J call TRBJ2-5; D is perhaps TRBD2 (6 bases). There are 15 residues in the CDR3. The V gene lost 2 bases and the J gene lost 1 base, with 12 bases spanning the gap. Looked up from germline, CDR1 is SGHRS and CDR2 is YFSETQ. The DNA for the CDR3 is TGCGCCAGCAGCTTTTCGGGGGACTTCCAAGAGACCCAGTACTTC. It translates to CASSFSGDFQETQYF.

A few counts support this clonotype. V and J are TRBV29-1 and TRBJ2-6; no clear D gene. Looked up from germline, CDR1 is SQVTM and CDR2 is ANQGSEA. This CDR3 region has 13 residues. Trimming stripped 3 bases from V and 0 bases from J, with 3 bases between. The CDR3 loop is CSVDVSGANVLTF. The CDR3 nucleotides read TGCAGCGTTGACGTCTCTGGGGCCAACGTCCTGACTTTC.

This clonotype was counted between two and nine times. The chain has TRBV24-1 and TRBJ2-2; TRBD1 matches 7 bases. The junction had 2 bases not matched to a gene; V was cut back by 5 bases and J by 3 bases. The CDR3 covers 14 residues. Germline CDR1 and CDR2: KGHDR and SFDVKD. CDR3 in DNA: TGTGCCACCAGTGCCACAGGGGACACCGGGGAGCTGTTTTTT. Its protein is CATSATGDTGELFF.

This clonotype was counted many times. The rearrangement joins TRBV5-6 to TRBJ1-1, with D perhaps TRBD1 (6 bases). V gave up 1 base and J gave up 5 bases, with 15 bases separating them. This CDR3 region has 15 residues. CDR1 is SGHDT, CDR2 YYEEEE, per germline. In DNA, the CDR3 is TGTGCCAGCAGCTTGCTATTTTGGGGGCTAACTGAAGCTTTCTTT. Encoded protein: CASSLLFWGLTEAFF.

Ten or more counts support this clonotype. V and J are TRBV7-6 and TRBJ2-6, with D possibly TRBD1 on 5 matching bases. Germline CDR1 and CDR2: SGHVS and FNYEAQ. V was shortened by 10 bases and J by 2 bases, with 12 bases between the two germline ends. This CDR3 contains 14 residues. The CDR3 spells CAIQGSPGANVLTF. As DNA, the CDR3 is TGTGCCATCCAGGGCTCCCCTGGGGCCAACGTCCTGACTTTC.

The chain employs TRBV3-1 and TRBJ2-7; tentatively, D is TRBD1 or TRBD2 (5 bases each). Germline CDR1 reads LGHDT; CDR2 reads YNNKEL (reference sequence). V was clipped by 3 bases and J by 4 bases, with 10 bases between them. The CDR3 runs 13 residues. The CDR3 DNA is TGTGCCAGCAGCCAGGCCGGGGCTTACGAGCAGTACTTC. Protein sequence: CASSQAGAYEQYF.